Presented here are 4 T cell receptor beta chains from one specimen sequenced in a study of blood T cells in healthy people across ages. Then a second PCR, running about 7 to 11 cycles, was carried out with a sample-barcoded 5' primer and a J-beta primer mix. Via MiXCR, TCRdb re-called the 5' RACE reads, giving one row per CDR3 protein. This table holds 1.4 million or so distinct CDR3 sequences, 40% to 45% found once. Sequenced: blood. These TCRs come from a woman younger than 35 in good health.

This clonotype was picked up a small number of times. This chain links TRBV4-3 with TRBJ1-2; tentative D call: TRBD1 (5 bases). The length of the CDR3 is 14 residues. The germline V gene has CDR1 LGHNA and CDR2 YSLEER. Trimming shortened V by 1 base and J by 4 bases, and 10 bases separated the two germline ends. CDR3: CASSQAIRVYGYTF. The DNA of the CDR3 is TGCGCCAGCAGCCAAGCAATCAGGGTCTATGGCTACACCTTC.

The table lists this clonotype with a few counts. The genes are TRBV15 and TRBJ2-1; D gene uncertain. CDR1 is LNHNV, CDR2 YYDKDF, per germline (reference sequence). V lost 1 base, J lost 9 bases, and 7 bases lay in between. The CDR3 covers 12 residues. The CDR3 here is CATSRVLFEQFF. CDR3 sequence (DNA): TGTGCCACCAGCAGAGTGCTCTTTGAGCAGTTCTTC.

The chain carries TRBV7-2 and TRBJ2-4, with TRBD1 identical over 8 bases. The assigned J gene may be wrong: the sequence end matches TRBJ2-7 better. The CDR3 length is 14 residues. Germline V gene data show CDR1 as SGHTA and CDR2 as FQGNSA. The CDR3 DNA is TGTGCCAGCAGCTCAAACAGGGGGAACTACGAGCAGTACTTC. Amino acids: CASSSNRGNYEQYF.

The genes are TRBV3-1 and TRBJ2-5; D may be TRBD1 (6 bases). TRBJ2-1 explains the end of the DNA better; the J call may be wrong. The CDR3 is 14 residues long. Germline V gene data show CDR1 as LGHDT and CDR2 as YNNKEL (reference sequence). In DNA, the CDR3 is TGTGCCAGCAGTCAATTGGACAGCCAAGAGACCCAGTTCTTC. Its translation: CASSQLDSQETQFF.